The T cell receptor beta chain described here comes from a study of CD8+CD57+ T cells in acquired aplastic anemia (dated by TCRdb to about 2018). About the full investigation: Extracted DNA from sorted CD4+ and CD8+ cells averaged around 2.9 ug, ranging from about 0.18 to 27.4 ug. Mean read counts for healthy donor samples were about 10 million for CD4+ cells and around 11 million for CD8+ cells.

Turning to this clonotype: It has no known antigen specificity. It has no much larger one-base neighbor in the sample; base qualities were not kept.

The CDR3 contains 11 residues, cysteine and phenylalanine counted. Left in the record is the CDR3 DNA by itself, 33 bases read in frame from the first base. Trimming takes 4 bases from V and 7 bases from J, and the germline ends sit 10 bases apart. The germline V gene encodes CDR1 SQVTM and CDR2 ANQGSEA. Profiling of TCR beta VDJ combinations and CDR3 sequences used genomic DNA as the template. TCR repertoire sequencing was run on an Illumina HiSeq 2000. Per the source publication's procedure: TRBV/TRBJ rearrangement plots, CDR3 size and DJ length profiles, and Simpson's diversity index were used to assess repertoires. Whichever DNA sequence was most abundant in the deep sequencing data was defined as the immunodominant clone. CDR3 amino acid sequences were checked for sharing between subjects and were compared against published repertoires and the VDJdb database. In-frame beta chains were kept once TCRdb had trimmed the public reads at Q25 with fastp and called clones with MiXCR. Each entry is one CDR3 protein sequence, shown with its most common DNA and genes. The V and J calls shown here were made by TCRdb, not taken from the authors' results. This sample comprises under 200,000 distinct CDR3 sequences, about 48% of them detected only once. The top ten hold 1.1% of the sample.

Overall study results and their limits: Between patients and healthy controls, no significant difference in CD8+ Simpson's diversity was found (P=0.060). Roughly 31 CD8+ CDR3 sequences were shared between patients and controls but appeared highly expressed in patients and within their immunodominant clones.

TCR repertoires of sorted CD4+ and CD8+ blood T cells from severe aplastic anemia patients and healthy subjects were deep-sequenced in the study. Ficoll-Paque density gradient centrifugation was used to isolate peripheral blood mononuclear cells. Before DNA extraction, CD4+ and CD8+ T cells were sorted with FACS or magnetic beads. Input material: sorted CD4+, CD8+, or CD8+CD57+ T cells (not recorded which) from PBMCs. The sequence derives from a human donor in good health. The chain is encoded by TRBV29-1 joined to TRBJ1-2; the D gene is not confidently resolved. For the CDR3, the sequence is CSVVENGGYTF. The DNA sequence is TGCAGCGTTGTGGAGAATGGTGGCTACACCTTC.